A single sample gave rise to the 27 T cell receptor beta chains below, sequenced in a study of blood T cell repertoires in COVID-19. TCRdb's table, derived via immunoSEQ multiplex PCR, lists solely in-frame clones and lacks some. This table holds about 250,000 clones, around nine tenths found once. Material for sequencing was peripheral blood. These TCRs come from a woman aged 55-75 years who had recovered from COVID-19.

The rearrangement links TRBV3-1 (or the pseudogene TRBV3-2) to TRBJ1-4, with no clear D. Per the germline V gene, CDR1 is LGHDT and CDR2 is YNNKEL (reference sequence). The CDR3 is made up of 14 amino acids. Trimming removed 1 base from V and 7 bases from J, with 10 bases in between. The CDR3 coding sequence is TGTGCCAGCAGCCAAGGGCACCGTGGTGAAAAACTGTTTTTT. Translated, it gives CASSQGHRGEKLFF.

This clone has more than one count but fewer than ten. This sequence joins TRBV4-1 and TRBJ1-5; D gene ambiguous. Germline values: CDR1 MGHRA, CDR2 YSYEKL. CDR3 length: 15 amino acids. V lost 0 bases, J lost 0 bases, and 6 bases lay in between. The CDR3 protein is CASSQEWASNQPQHF. CDR3 bases: TGCGCCAGCAGCCAAGAGTGGGCTAGCAATCAGCCCCAGCATTTT.

The CDR3 loop reads CASSKTGGGETEAFF. DNA for the CDR3: TGTGCCAGTAGTAAAACAGGGGGGGGAGAGACTGAAGCTTTCTTT. V gene TRBV19 combines with J gene TRBJ1-1; 8 positions match TRBD1. The CDR3 extends over 15 amino acids. Per germline, CDR1 LNHDA and CDR2 SQIVND (reference sequence). Losses at the gene ends were 4 bases for V and 5 bases for J; bases not matched to a gene: 9.

As to this clone: The same CDR3 also results from other DNA sequences found in this sample. V usage is TRBV5-1 and J usage is TRBJ1-4; D is ambiguous. CDR3 length: 14 amino acids. Germline CDR1 reads SGHRS; CDR2 reads YFSETQ. Deletions cut 4 bases from V and 3 bases from J, with 10 bases between. CDR3 loop: CASSPLPPNEKLFF. The CDR3 region has the DNA TGCGCCAGCAGCCCGCTACCGCCTAATGAAAAACTGTTTTTT.

The V and J genes are TRBV19 and TRBJ1-6; TRBD1 might be the D (5 bases). Germline CDR1 is LNHDA and CDR2 is SQIVND (reference sequence). The V end lost 3 bases, the J end lost 7 bases, and 13 bases lay between the germline ends. The CDR3 length is 15 residues. The CDR3, as DNA: TGTGCCAGTAGTATCCAGGGATCACCCAATTCACCCCTCCACTTT. It codes for CASSIQGSPNSPLHF.

The chain uses TRBV4-3 and TRBJ2-7, with 8 positions matching TRBD2. The CDR3 totals 15 residues. With 4 bases clipped from V and 1 base from J, the junction kept 6 bases outside the gene matches. Germline CDR1 and CDR2: LGHNA and YSLEER. DNA for the CDR3: TGCGCCAGCAGCCTCGGGGTAGCGGGATCCTACGAGCAGTACTTC. This encodes CASSLGVAGSYEQYF.

This chain joins TRBV19 and TRBJ2-5; D is unclear. From germline, CDR1 is LNHDA and CDR2 SQIVND (reference sequence). The CDR3 runs to 13 residues. Trimming took 5 bases from V and 2 from J, leaving 9 bases between them. This chain's CDR3 is CASSVRQQETQYF. CDR3 nucleotide sequence: TGTGCCAGTAGTGTCAGACAACAAGAGACCCAGTACTTC.

The count of this clone is one. DNA of the CDR3: TGTGCCAGCAGTGAACGGCCTTGGGCTGAAAAACTGTTTTTT. Protein product: CASSERPWAEKLFF. This chain uses TRBV6-1 with TRBJ1-4, with D hard to call. The ends were cut back, 2 bases at V and 7 bases at J, with 11 bases in the middle. The CDR3 is 14 residues long. The germline CDR1 and CDR2 sequences are MNHNS and SASEGT.

The chain has TRBV12-5 and TRBJ1-6; the D gene is possibly TRBD1 (5 bases). From germline, CDR1 is LGHNT and CDR2 FRNRAP. The CDR3 is made up of 15 amino acids. With 1 base removed from V and 8 bases from J, the gap between germline ends came to 12 bases. The CDR3 loop is CASGLAWGGDSPLHF. CDR3 nucleotide sequence: TGTGCTAGTGGTTTGGCCTGGGGGGGGGATTCACCCCTCCACTTT.

The genes are TRBV7-3 and TRBJ2-5, with D perhaps matching TRBD2 (6 bases). The length of the CDR3 is 15 residues. The germline V gene has CDR1 SGHTA and CDR2 FQGTGA. Trimming stripped 2 bases from V and 3 bases from J, with 13 bases between. CDR3 region: CASSLAGTTKETQYF. CDR3 coding DNA: TGTGCCAGCAGCTTAGCGGGGACCACCAAAGAGACCCAGTACTTC.

V is TRBV27 and J is TRBJ2-3, with D perhaps matching TRBD2 (5 bases). The V gene's germline CDR1 is MNHEY and CDR2 SMNVEV (reference sequence). Trimming shortened V by 2 bases and J by 5 bases, and 14 bases separated the two germline ends. The CDR3 covers 15 residues. CDR3 protein: CASSLTPNGGDTQYF. DNA for the CDR3: TGTGCCAGCAGTTTAACGCCAAACGGAGGAGATACGCAGTATTTT.

This rearrangement joins TRBV7-9 to TRBJ2-4, with 7 nucleotides matching TRBD1. From germline, CDR1 is SEHNR and CDR2 FQNEAQ (reference sequence). With V trimmed by 3 bases and J by 8 bases, 10 bases remained unmatched. The CDR3 spans 15 residues. The CDR3 region has the DNA TGTGCCAGCAGCTTCGGGACAGCAGAGCTACACATTCAGTACTTC. Its protein is CASSFGTAELHIQYF.

The V call is TRBV29-1, the J call TRBJ2-5, with D maybe TRBD2 (6 bases). In germline, CDR1 is SQVTM, CDR2 ANQGSEA. V lost 5 bases to trimming and J lost 2 bases, with 15 bases between them. The CDR3 sequence is 14 residues long. CDR3 protein: CSVLRTSSQETQYF. In nucleotides, the CDR3 is TGCAGCGTTCTCCGTACTAGCTCACAAGAGACCCAGTACTTC.

The rearrangement uses TRBV4-1 and TRBJ2-2; 12 bases agree with TRBD2. V shed 4 bases and J 4 bases; nucleotides not matched to a gene: 4. The CDR3 consists of 16 residues. Germline V gives CDR1 MGHRA, CDR2 YSYEKL. CDR3 sequence (DNA): TGCGCCAGCAGCCTTCGGACTAGCGGGGTCACCGGGGAGCTGTTTTTT. This sequence encodes CASSLRTSGVTGELFF.

The chain recombines TRBV14 with TRBJ1-2; tentative D call: TRBD1 (6 bases). The V end was cut by 1 base, the J end by 7 bases, with 19 bases between. The CDR3 has 16 residues. The germline CDR1 and CDR2 sequences are SGHDN and FVKESK. The CDR3 protein is CASSQVLSRGPSGYTF. As DNA, the CDR3 is TGTGCCAGCAGCCAAGTTCTCTCCAGGGGACCGTCTGGCTACACCTTC.

The chain is built from TRBV19 and TRBJ1-2; 7 bases are shared with TRBD1. The CDR3 runs to 13 residues. Germline values: CDR1 LNHDA, CDR2 SQIVND (reference sequence). The V and J ends lost 3 bases and 5 bases, in that order; junction bases with no gene match: 3. Written as DNA, the CDR3 is TGTGCCAGTAGTATCAACAGGGGTTATGGCTACACCTTC. Its protein product is CASSINRGYGYTF.

In its sample, this clone was seen once. This chain connects TRBV28 to TRBJ1-2; 9 positions agree with TRBD1. The CDR3 has 15 amino acids. CDR1 and CDR2 (germline): MDHEN, SYDVKM. V shed 6 bases, J shed 9 bases, and the junction held 14 bases outside the gene matches. As DNA, the CDR3 is TGTGCCAGCAGGCCACCGGGACAGGGTTTTCGGAGCTACACCTTC. It codes for CASRPPGQGFRSYTF.

Notes on this clone: Distinct nucleotide sequences in the sample also encode this CDR3. V and J are TRBV7-2 and TRBJ1-3; no clear D gene. V was trimmed by 5 bases and J by 4 bases, leaving 12 bases between them. Germline values: CDR1 SGHTA, CDR2 FQGNSA. The CDR3 is 14 residues long. CDR3 sequence reads: CASSPDSPGNTIYF. The CDR3 DNA follows: TGTGCCAGCAGCCCAGATAGCCCAGGAAACACCATATATTTT.

The rearrangement joins TRBV28 to TRBJ2-7; D is possibly TRBD2 (6 bases). The germline V and J ends were trimmed by 11 bases and 0 bases, with 11 bases remaining between them. Germline V lookup: CDR1 MDHEN, CDR2 SYDVKM. This CDR3 is built from 12 residues. This chain's CDR3 is CAGGLNSYEQYF. The DNA for the CDR3 is TGTGCCGGAGGGTTGAACTCCTACGAGCAGTACTTC. The whole variable domain, remainder taken from reference TRBV28 and TRBJ2-7, is DVKVTQSSRYLVKRTGEKVFLECVQDMDHENMFWYRQDPGLGLRLIYFSYDVKMKEKGDIPEGYSVSREKKERFSLILESASTNQTSMYLCAGGLNSYEQYFGPGTRLTVT.

This chain uses TRBV7-3 with TRBJ1-2; D remains ambiguous. CDR3 length: 13 amino acids. CDR1 is SGHTA and CDR2 is FQGTGA in the germline V gene. The V gene lost 4 bases and the J gene lost 2 bases, with 8 bases spanning the gap. CDR3 DNA: TGTGCCAGCAGCTCCCCCCCAAACTATGGCTACACCTTC. It yields the protein CASSSPPNYGYTF.

The V call is TRBV11-2, the J call TRBJ1-2; 7 bases match TRBD1. The CDR3 is 16 residues long. Unmatched junction bases numbered 11, after V lost 1 base and J lost 6 bases. Germline CDR1 reads SGHAT; CDR2 reads FQNNGV. CDR3 sequence reads: CASSLVLEGGADGYTF. As DNA, the CDR3 is TGTGCCAGCAGCTTAGTCCTCGAAGGGGGCGCGGATGGCTACACCTTC.

This chain joins TRBV7-9 and TRBJ2-7; 8 bases match TRBD1. This CDR3 has 14 residues. V was clipped by 5 bases and J by 2 bases; unmatched bases: 5. Germline V gene lookup returns CDR1 SEHNR and CDR2 FQNEAQ (reference sequence). The CDR3: CASSPTDRAYEQYF. CDR3 in DNA: TGTGCCAGCAGCCCAACGGACAGGGCCTACGAGCAGTACTTC.

The V gene is TRBV15, the J gene TRBJ1-3; 10 bases line up with TRBD1. Trimming cost V 1 base and J 5 bases; bases outside gene matches: 5. CDR3 length equals 16 residues. Looked up from germline, CDR1 is LNHNV and CDR2 is YYDKDF (reference sequence). The CDR3 DNA follows: TGTGCCACCAGCAGAGGCCAGACAGGGGGCAGAAACACCATATATTTT. Protein sequence: CATSRGQTGGRNTIYF.

The chain joins TRBV5-1 to TRBJ2-1, with 11 positions matching TRBD2. Trimming took 0 bases from V and 9 from J; bases not matched to a gene: 8. The CDR3 runs to 16 residues. Germline assignment: CDR1 SGHRS and CDR2 YFSETQ. DNA of the CDR3: TGCGCCAGCAGCTTGGTTCGGGCTAGCGGGGGGTCTGAGCAGTTCTTC. This translates into CASSLVRASGGSEQFF.

V and J are TRBV18 and TRBJ1-1; D is perhaps TRBD1 (5 bases). Per germline, CDR1 KGHSH and CDR2 LQKENI. CDR3 length equals 14 residues. V lost 2 bases and J lost 6, with 13 bases in between. CDR3 DNA: TGTGCCAGCTCACCAGAAGCAGGGTACGCTGAAGCTTTCTTT. This gives the protein CASSPEAGYAEAFF.

The rearrangement uses TRBV5-1 and TRBJ2-5; D may be TRBD1 (5 bases). The germline CDR1 and CDR2 sequences are SGHRS and YFSETQ. The CDR3 length is 13 residues. Trimming cost V 5 bases and J 2 bases, with 10 bases left between them. CDR3 DNA sequence: TGCGCCAGCAGGCCAGGGAATCAAGAGACCCAGTACTTC. It yields the protein CASRPGNQETQYF. The whole variable domain, remainder taken from reference TRBV5-1 and TRBJ2-5, is KAGVTQTPRYLIKTRGQQVTLSCSPISGHRSVSWYQQTPGQGLQFLFEYFSETQRNKGNFPGRFSGRQFSNSRSEMNVSTLELGDSALYLCASRPGNQETQYFGPGTRLLVL.

The gene calls are TRBV2 and TRBJ2-3, with 11 nucleotides matching TRBD2. CDR1 SNHLY and CDR2 FYNNEI come from the germline V gene. CDR3 length equals 16 residues. The V segment lost 6 bases and the J segment 5 bases; nucleotides outside the gene matches: 10. Here the CDR3 reads CASSRQLAGVGDTQYF. The CDR3 DNA reads TGTGCCAGCAGCCGGCAACTAGCGGGGGTTGGAGATACGCAGTATTTT.